One and the same sample provided the 16 T cell receptor beta chains below, sequenced in a study of T cells in localized non-small cell lung cancer (dated by TCRdb to 2018 to 2021). The protocol used for the library was the immunoSEQ multiplex PCR assay. TCRdb took this table from immuneACCESS and kept in-frame rearrangements with V and J called. Such tables lack part of the clones; where checked against another copy, unresolved V genes explain under half of the gap, and the rest is unexplained. A total of 20,000 to 25,000 clones appear in this sample, about 88% of them only once. Of the sample, roughly 22% is held by the ten largest clones. The sequencing here drew on PBMCs, taken before any cancer treatment. All receptors come from a man aged 40 to 70 with stage II squamous cell lung carcinoma.

This chain links TRBV7-2 with TRBJ1-1, with D perhaps matching TRBD1 (5 bases). Per the germline V gene, CDR1 is SGHTA and CDR2 is FQGNSA. The CDR3 runs to 16 residues. Trimming took 4 bases from V and 1 from J, leaving 16 bases between them. The chain's CDR3 is CASSSQGLTPNTEAFF. The CDR3 DNA reads as TGTGCCAGCAGCTCTCAGGGACTTACGCCGAACACTGAAGCTTTCTTT. The variable domain in full, completed from reference TRBV7-2 and TRBJ1-1, reads GAGVSQSPSNKVTEKGKDVELRCDPISGHTALYWYRQSLGQGLEFLIYFQGNSAPDKSGLPSDRFSAERTGGSVSTLTIQRTQQEDSAVYLCASSSQGLTPNTEAFFGQGTRLTVV.

J is TRBJ2-3 and V is TRBV5-1; weak D call: TRBD1 (5 bases). Trimming took 0 bases from V and 0 from J, leaving 5 bases between them. The CDR3 runs 14 residues. The germline CDR1 and CDR2 sequences are SGHRS and YFSETQ. The CDR3 is CASSLAGSTDTQYF. For the CDR3, the DNA is TGCGCCAGCAGCTTGGCAGGGAGCACAGATACGCAGTATTTT.

Turning to this clone: One end of the junction is discordant with germline, which a read error may explain. The chain joins TRBV7-7 to TRBJ2-7; 9 nucleotides line up with TRBD1. Germline V gives CDR1 SSHAT, CDR2 FNYEAQ (reference sequence). CDR3 length: 15 amino acids. The CDR3 DNA follows: TGTGCTAGCAGCTTAGGACAGGGGCCCTCCTACGAGCAGTACTTC. It codes for CASSLGQGPSYEQYF. Supplemented by reference TRBV7-7 and TRBJ2-7, the full variable domain reads GAGVSQSPRYKVTKRGQDVTLRCDPISSHATLYWYQQALGQGPEFLTYFNYEAQPDKSGLPSDRFSAERPEGSISTLTIQRTEQRDSAMYRCASSLGQGPSYEQYFGPGTRLTVT.

The chain combines TRBV6-6 with TRBJ2-3, with no clear D. Deletions cut 2 bases from V and 3 bases from J, with 9 bases between. This CDR3 is 14 amino acids long. CDR1 is MNHNY and CDR2 is SVGAGI in the germline V gene (reference sequence). As DNA, the CDR3 is TGTGCCAGCAGTTACCCCCAGGAGACAGATACGCAGTATTTT. Translation: CASSYPQETDTQYF.

This clone was seen a single time. The V and J genes are TRBV2 and TRBJ2-7; 15 bases align to TRBD2. CDR3 length: 18 amino acids. The germline V gene encodes CDR1 SNHLY and CDR2 FYNNEI. The V gene end was trimmed by 3 bases and the J gene end by 4 bases; junction bases not matched to a gene: 10. CDR3 in DNA: TGTGCCAGCAGTGACCCACGGACTAGCGGGGGGGCCCTGTACGAGCAGTACTTC. This sequence encodes CASSDPRTSGGALYEQYF.

The chain has TRBV11-2 and TRBJ2-2; tentative D call: TRBD2 (5 bases). Germline lookup yields CDR1 SGHAT and CDR2 FQNNGV. Trimming removed 3 bases from V and 4 bases from J, with 12 bases in between. CDR3 size: 15 residues. CDR3 DNA sequence: TGTGCCAGCAGCTTTTATAAGAGCGGCACCGGGGAGCTGTTTTTT. Residues: CASSFYKSGTGELFF.

Only a few counts were recorded for this clone. The chain has TRBV7-9 and TRBJ1-1, with D hard to call. V was shortened by 6 bases and J by 1 base, with 12 bases between the two germline ends. Per the germline V gene, CDR1 is SEHNR and CDR2 is FQNEAQ (reference sequence). The CDR3 has 14 residues. The CDR3 is CASSILVTNTEAFF. Written as DNA, the CDR3 is TGTGCCAGCAGTATCTTAGTCACGAACACTGAAGCTTTCTTT.

This clone came up a few times. The chain combines TRBV6-6 with TRBJ1-2; D ambiguous. Germline loops: CDR1 MNHNY, CDR2 SVGAGI (reference sequence). Trimming pared 7 bases from V and 5 bases from J, leaving 8 bases between. The CDR3 totals 11 residues. In nucleotides, the CDR3 is TGTGCCAGCAAAGGGAGTTATGGCTACACCTTC. It codes for CASKGSYGYTF.

This clone was detected once. This chain links TRBV7-6 with TRBJ2-1, with D unclear. The CDR3 is 13 residues long. V was pared by 0 bases and J by 5 bases, with 5 bases between. Germline CDR1 and CDR2: SGHVS and FNYEAQ. The DNA for the CDR3 is TGTGCCAGCAGCTTAGCCGGAAACAATGAGCAGTTCTTC. Its translation is CASSLAGNNEQFF. Variable domain in full (rest from reference TRBV7-6 and TRBJ2-1): GAGVSQSPRYKVTKRGQDVALRCDPISGHVSLYWYRQALGQGPEFLTYFNYEAQQDKSGLPNDRFSAERPEGSISTLTIQRTEQRDSAMYRCASSLAGNNEQFFGPGTRLTVL.

The chain uses TRBV19 and TRBJ1-4; perhaps TRBD1 as D (5 bases). V shed 5 bases and J shed 4 bases, with 11 bases lying between them. The CDR3 runs 14 residues. CDR1 is LNHDA and CDR2 is SQIVND in the germline V gene (reference sequence). CDR3 residues: CASSLGRLNEKLFF. The CDR3 DNA is TGTGCCAGTAGTTTGGGGCGCCTTAATGAAAAACTGTTTTTT.

The rearrangement uses TRBV19 and TRBJ2-3; D is unresolved. The CDR3 runs 13 residues. Per the germline V gene, CDR1 is LNHDA and CDR2 is SQIVND (reference sequence). Trimming took 8 bases from V and 5 from J, leaving 14 bases between them. The CDR3, as DNA: TGTGCCAGTTCCAGACGGATGGTAGATACGCAGTATTTT. This sequence encodes CASSRRMVDTQYF.

This clone came up a few times. The chain links TRBV18 to TRBJ1-6; possibly TRBD1 for D (5 bases). This CDR3 is 14 amino acids long. Trimming cost V 4 bases and J 9 bases, with 13 bases left between them. Germline V gene lookup returns CDR1 KGHSH and CDR2 LQKENI. The CDR3 sequence: CASSQTGGGSPLHF. The DNA for the CDR3 is TGTGCCAGCTCACAAACAGGTGGAGGTTCACCCCTCCACTTT. The entire variable domain, with the rest obtained from reference TRBV18 and TRBJ1-6, is as follows: NAGVMQNPRHLVRRRGQEARLRCSPMKGHSHVYWYRQLPEEGLKFMVYLQKENIIDESGMPKERFSAEFPKEGPSILRIQQVVRGDSAAYFCASSQTGGGSPLHFGNGTRLTVT.

The chain carries TRBV10-1 and TRBJ2-1, with TRBD2 matching over 14 bases. There are 16 residues in the CDR3. Germline V lookup: CDR1 WNHNN, CDR2 SYGVQD (reference sequence). V lost 4 bases and J lost 8; bases outside the gene matches: 7. This chain's CDR3 is CASSAGTSGSLDEQFF. The CDR3 bases are TGCGCCAGCAGTGCAGGGACTAGCGGGAGTCTGGATGAGCAGTTCTTC.

The rearrangement links TRBV18 to TRBJ2-1, with D maybe TRBD2 (6 bases). This CDR3 region has 15 residues. V gave up 1 base and J gave up 8 bases, with 15 bases separating them. From germline, CDR1 is KGHSH and CDR2 LQKENI. CDR3 bases: TGTGCCAGCTCACCACTACGGGAGTCGAAGGATGAGCAGTTCTTC. Encoded protein: CASSPLRESKDEQFF.

The rearrangement uses TRBV30 and TRBJ1-3; weak D call: TRBD1 (6 bases). Germline CDR1 is GTSNPN and CDR2 is SVGIG (reference sequence). The CDR3 is made up of 13 amino acids. The V and J ends lost 6 bases and 0 bases respectively, with 9 bases between them. The CDR3 loop is CACRGNSGNTIYF. DNA of the CDR3: TGTGCCTGCAGGGGTAACTCTGGAAACACCATATATTTT.

The chain is built from TRBV23-1 and TRBJ1-3; 8 bases map to TRBD1. TRBV23-1 is sorted into the ORF group, with uncertain function. V lost 4 bases, J lost 4 bases, and 3 bases stayed unmatched. CDR3 size: 14 residues. This CDR3 is CASSRWTGGNTIYF. As DNA, the CDR3 is TGCGCCAGCAGTCGATGGACAGGGGGAAACACCATATATTTT.